Listed below are T cell receptor beta chains from one sample, sequenced in a study of neoadjuvant anti-PD-1 for oral cavity cancer. The method was immunoSEQ multiplex PCR; TCRdb's version includes in-frame clones alone and lacks a portion of them. This table holds approximately 72,000 clones, around 88% found once. Source: PBMCs, taken before nivolumab (anti-PD-1) treatment. The receptors here all came from a person aged 35-80 years with oral cavity squamous cell carcinoma. CDR3s include the opening cysteine and the closing phenylalanine or tryptophan. D genes are given only for firm matches. Part of the rows lack a size; the others show once, few, many or a class for expanded clones.

abundance: NA; d_gene: NA; v_gene: TRBV5-1; j_gene: TRBJ2-1; CDR3aa: CASSLEGIEQFF; CDR3nt: TGCGCCAGCAGCTTGGAGGGGATTGAGCAGTTCTTC
abundance: NA; d_gene: NA; v_gene: TRBV10-3; j_gene: TRBJ2-2; CDR3aa: CAITRANTGELFF; CDR3nt: TGTGCCATCACGAGGGCGAACACCGGGGAGCTGTTTTTT
abundance: NA; d_gene: NA; v_gene: TRBV7-3; j_gene: TRBJ1-2; CDR3aa: CASSSQGSYGYTF; CDR3nt: TGTGCCAGCAGCTCCCAGGGGAGCTATGGCTACACCTTC
abundance: NA; d_gene: TRBD2; v_gene: TRBV9; j_gene: TRBJ2-5; CDR3aa: CASSVSGSWGETQYF; CDR3nt: TGTGCCAGCAGCGTCAGCGGGAGTTGGGGAGAGACCCAGTACTTC
abundance: NA; d_gene: NA; v_gene: TRBV5-1; j_gene: TRBJ2-5; CDR3aa: CASSLDGGAKQETQYF; CDR3nt: TGCGCCAGCAGCTTAGACGGCGGAGCGAAGCAAGAGACCCAGTACTTC
abundance: NA; d_gene: NA; v_gene: TRBV5-1; j_gene: TRBJ1-3; CDR3aa: CASSLTGGRETNTIYF; CDR3nt: TGCGCCAGCAGCTTGACTGGGGGGCGCGAGACGAACACCATATATTTT
abundance: NA; d_gene: TRBD2; v_gene: TRBV4-2; j_gene: TRBJ2-1; CDR3aa: CASSQDGLAGVANEQFF; CDR3nt: TGTGCCAGCAGCCAAGATGGGCTAGCGGGAGTGGCTAATGAGCAGTTCTTC
abundance: NA; d_gene: NA; v_gene: TRBV6-1; j_gene: TRBJ1-5; CDR3aa: CASSTENQPQHF; CDR3nt: TGTGCCAGCAGTACCGAGAATCAGCCCCAGCATTTT
abundance: NA; d_gene: NA; v_gene: TRBV7-9; j_gene: TRBJ1-1; CDR3aa: CASRKGEGPNTEAFF; CDR3nt: TGTGCCAGCAGAAAAGGTGAGGGGCCGAACACTGAAGCTTTCTTT
abundance: NA; d_gene: NA; v_gene: TRBV28; j_gene: TRBJ1-1; CDR3aa: CASSTGRGEAFF; CDR3nt: TGTGCCAGCAGCACCGGACGGGGGGAAGCTTTCTTT
abundance: NA; d_gene: NA; v_gene: TRBV19; j_gene: TRBJ1-1; CDR3aa: CASKSGILNTEAFF; CDR3nt: TGTGCCAGTAAAAGCGGGATCCTGAACACTGAAGCTTTCTTT
abundance: NA; d_gene: TRBD1; v_gene: TRBV6-5; j_gene: TRBJ1-1; CDR3aa: CASRDRDRNTEAFF; CDR3nt: TGTGCCAGCAGGGACCGGGACAGGAACACTGAAGCTTTCTTT
abundance: once; d_gene: NA; v_gene: TRBV4-1; j_gene: TRBJ1-2; CDR3aa: CASSHATTRGPYGYTF; CDR3nt: TGCGCCAGCAGCCACGCAACAACCCGGGGGCCCTATGGCTACACCTTC
abundance: once; d_gene: NA; v_gene: TRBV27; j_gene: TRBJ2-7; CDR3aa: CASSPTQGGASYEQYF; CDR3nt: TGTGCCAGCAGTCCCACGCAGGGGGGAGCCTCCTACGAGCAGTACTTC
abundance: NA; d_gene: NA; v_gene: TRBV5-6; j_gene: TRBJ1-3; CDR3aa: CASSWDEGSTIYF; CDR3nt: TGTGCCAGCAGCTGGGACGAGGGGAGCACCATATATTTT
abundance: NA; d_gene: NA; v_gene: TRBV14; j_gene: TRBJ1-1; CDR3aa: CASSQVSGANTEAFF; CDR3nt: TGTGCCAGCAGCCAAGTCTCGGGCGCGAACACTGAAGCTTTCTTT
abundance: NA; d_gene: TRBD2; v_gene: TRBV5-1; j_gene: TRBJ2-3; CDR3aa: CASSLAVRGGTTDTQYF; CDR3nt: TGCGCCAGCAGCTTGGCGGTTCGGGGGGGTACCACAGATACGCAGTATTTT
abundance: NA; d_gene: TRBD2; v_gene: TRBV4-1; j_gene: TRBJ2-1; CDR3aa: CASSQGRGDYNEQFF; CDR3nt: TGCGCCAGCAGCCAAGGTCGGGGGGATTACAATGAGCAGTTCTTC
abundance: NA; d_gene: NA; v_gene: TRBV5-1; j_gene: TRBJ2-7; CDR3aa: CASSLFPQVHEQYF; CDR3nt: TGCGCCAGCAGCTTGTTTCCACAGGTCCACGAGCAGTACTTC
abundance: NA; d_gene: NA; v_gene: TRBV7-9; j_gene: TRBJ2-1; CDR3aa: CASSFAGAREQFF; CDR3nt: TGTGCCAGCAGCTTTGCGGGGGCGCGGGAGCAGTTCTTC
abundance: NA; d_gene: TRBD2; v_gene: TRBV2; j_gene: TRBJ2-5; CDR3aa: CASRTGTSDPSMETQYF; CDR3nt: TGTGCCAGCAGAACCGGGACTAGCGACCCCTCAATGGAGACCCAGTACTTC
abundance: NA; d_gene: NA; v_gene: TRBV5-4; j_gene: TRBJ1-1; CDR3aa: CASSRWAYRVGTEAFF; CDR3nt: TGTGCCAGCAGCCGCTGGGCGTACAGGGTTGGCACTGAAGCTTTCTTT
abundance: NA; d_gene: NA; v_gene: TRBV2; j_gene: TRBJ1-5; CDR3aa: CASSPVWIGNQPQHF; CDR3nt: TGTGCCAGCAGCCCGGTGTGGATTGGCAATCAGCCCCAGCATTTT
abundance: NA; d_gene: NA; v_gene: TRBV28; j_gene: TRBJ2-3; CDR3aa: CASTRTQGHRPDTQYF; CDR3nt: TGTGCCAGCACCCGAACCCAGGGTCACCGCCCAGATACGCAGTATTTT
abundance: few; d_gene: NA; v_gene: TRBV14; j_gene: TRBJ1-1; CDR3aa: CASSRTAGSTEAFF; CDR3nt: TGTGCCAGCAGCCGAACGGCGGGGAGCACTGAAGCTTTCTTT
abundance: NA; d_gene: NA; v_gene: TRBV27; j_gene: TRBJ1-1; CDR3aa: CASSREGSNTEAFF; CDR3nt: TGTGCCAGCTCAAGGGAGGGCAGCAACACTGAAGCTTTCTTT